This T cell receptor (beta chain) is drawn from a study of blood T cells in healthy people across ages. This clonotype was found a few times. Combining a sample-barcoded 5' primer with a J-beta primer mix, a second PCR ran for roughly 6 to 12 cycles. In TCRdb, the 5' RACE reads were re-called with MiXCR into one record per CDR3 protein. The sample shows around 1,700,000 distinct CDR3 sequences, roughly 27% of them seen only once. The donors, healthy Caucasians from Russia, were aged 6 to 90. CDR3 length equals 14 residues. V dropped 9 bases and J dropped 6; count of bases not matched to a gene: 11. CDR1 is KGHDR, CDR2 SFDVKD, per germline.

Source material: blood. This receptor was obtained from a woman in her twenties or thirties in good health. The rearrangement uses TRBV24-1 and TRBJ1-2; 8 bases are shared with TRBD1. In DNA, the CDR3 is TGTGCCACCCCCTCAGGACAGGGTGTTGATGGCTACACCTTC. Translated: CATPSGQGVDGYTF.